A single sample is the source of the 22 T cell receptor beta chains below, sequenced in a study of T cells in Graves' hyperthyroidism and ophthalmopathy. What was amplified from RNA transcripts were TCR beta CDR3 regions. The HTBI set primed first-round TCR CDR3 RT-PCR. TCRdb re-analysed the multiplex PCR reads in MiXCR, keeping a single row per CDR3 protein. The profile shows about 500,000 distinct CDR3 sequences, about 45% of them singletons. The specimen was peripheral blood or thyroid tissue (not recorded which). The receptor source for this set is an adult woman with Graves' disease, either hyperthyroidism or ophthalmopathy (not recorded which).

V gene TRBV20-1 combines with J gene TRBJ2-7; D remains ambiguous. The CDR3 runs 14 residues. Trimming left V 3 bases short and J 0 bases short, with 12 bases between. CDR1 DFQATT and CDR2 SNEGSKA come from the germline V gene (reference sequence). CDR3 sequence reads: CSARLSGVSYEQYF. CDR3 DNA: TGCAGTGCTAGGTTGTCAGGCGTCTCCTACGAGCAGTACTTC.

This chain connects TRBV19 to TRBJ2-7; TRBD1 matches 8 bases. V lost 6 bases, J lost 2 bases, and 6 bases stayed unmatched. This CDR3 has 14 residues. From germline, CDR1 is LNHDA and CDR2 SQIVND (reference sequence). The CDR3 nucleotides read TGTGCCAGTAGACCCACGACAGGGGCCTACGAGCAGTACTTC. It specifies CASRPTTGAYEQYF.

This clonotype was seen a single time. V and J are TRBV10-3 and TRBJ1-4, with unresolved D. This CDR3 has 13 residues. Trimming stripped 9 bases from V and 7 bases from J, with 15 bases between. The germline gives CDR1 ENHRY, CDR2 SYGVKD. Here the CDR3 DNA reads TGTGCCATATCTAACGGCGGCCTTGAAAAACTGTTTTTT. This codes for CAISNGGLEKLFF.

This clonotype appeared many times. The V call is TRBV24-1, the J call TRBJ1-1; no clear D. The ends were cut back, 3 bases at V and 9 bases at J, with 7 bases in the middle. Germline-derived CDR1 and CDR2 are KGHDR and SFDVKD. This CDR3 spans 11 amino acids. CDR3 region: CATSDGVQAFF. CDR3 DNA: TGTGCCACCAGTGATGGAGTCCAAGCTTTCTTT.

The gene calls are TRBV7-9 and TRBJ1-1; unclear D gene. Looked up from germline, CDR1 is SEHNR and CDR2 is FQNEAQ (reference sequence). CDR3 length: 13 residues. Trimming shortened V by 1 base and J by 5 bases, and 8 bases separated the two germline ends. CDR3 residues: CASSLGAITEAFF. For the CDR3, the DNA is TGTGCCAGCAGCTTAGGGGCGATTACTGAAGCTTTCTTT. The whole variable domain, remainder taken from reference TRBV7-9 and TRBJ1-1, is DTGVSQNPRHKITKRGQNVTFRCDPISEHNRLYWYRQTLGQGPEFLTYFQNEAQLEKSRLLSDRFSAERPKGSFSTLEIQRTEQGDSAMYLCASSLGAITEAFFGQGTRLTVV.

The chain carries TRBV12-3 or TRBV12-4 and TRBJ2-5, with 7 bases aligning to TRBD1. J gave up 6 bases and V 5 bases, and 12 bases lay outside the gene matches. This CDR3 has 15 amino acids. This CDR3 reads CASSRGLTGLKTQYF. CDR3 coding DNA: TGTGCCAGCAGTCGAGGCCTGACAGGGTTGAAGACCCAGTACTTC.

V is TRBV12-3 or TRBV12-4 and J is TRBJ1-2; 7 bases match TRBD1. V dropped 6 bases and J dropped 9; count of bases not matched to a gene: 13. The CDR3 is 14 residues long. This CDR3 is CASSINRGGRSYTF. The CDR3 DNA is TGTGCCAGCAGCATAAACAGGGGCGGCAGGAGCTACACCTTC.

This clonotype was seen more than once but under ten times. CDR3 DNA sequence: TGTGCCAGCAGTTCTCCCGGGCCAGCGCGTCGCGAGCAGTACTTC. As protein: CASSSPGPARREQYF. The chain recombines TRBV7-9 with TRBJ2-7; D uncertain. Germline lookup yields CDR1 SEHNR and CDR2 FQNEAQ (reference sequence). Between the trimmed V and J ends, which lost 6 bases and 6 bases, there was a span of 21 bases. The length of the CDR3 is 15 residues.

This chain joins TRBV20-1 and TRBJ2-7; 9 nucleotides match TRBD1. Germline lookup yields CDR1 DFQATT and CDR2 SNEGSKA (reference sequence). The length of the CDR3 is 16 residues. Trimming took 0 bases from V and 5 from J; bases not matched to a gene: 11. Here the CDR3 reads CSARDRHRGLLDEQYF. The DNA of the CDR3 is TGCAGTGCTAGAGATCGTCACAGGGGGCTCCTTGACGAGCAGTACTTC.

The sample holds one count of this clonotype. The V and J genes are TRBV7-9 and TRBJ1-2, with 9 positions matching TRBD1. CDR1 and CDR2 from the germline V gene are SEHNR and FQNEAQ (reference sequence). The V gene end was trimmed by 5 bases and the J gene end by 5 bases; junction bases not matched to a gene: 9. The CDR3 consists of 15 residues. The DNA of the CDR3 is TGTGCCAGCAGCCACCGGGACAGGGCTACTTATGGCTACACCTTC. It codes for CASSHRDRATYGYTF.

This sequence joins TRBV2 and TRBJ2-7; the D gene is possibly TRBD2 (7 bases). CDR3 length equals 19 residues. Trimming cost V 5 bases and J 0 bases, with 26 bases left between them. CDR1 and CDR2 from the germline V gene are SNHLY and FYNNEI. Here the CDR3 reads CASSLYPDRGGRGSYEQYF. Written as DNA, the CDR3 is TGTGCCAGCAGTTTGTACCCTGATCGCGGGGGCAGGGGCTCCTACGAGCAGTACTTC.

The V gene is TRBV29-1, the J gene TRBJ1-1, with a tentative D call TRBD1 (6 bases). Germline CDR1 and CDR2: SQVTM and ANQGSEA. CDR3 size: 11 residues. Trimming took 4 bases from V and 8 from J, leaving 11 bases between them. The CDR3 DNA follows: TGCAGCGTTGGGCCGACAGGCGAAGCTTTCTTT. Translation gives CSVGPTGEAFF.

CDR3 amino acids: CASRPEREPLWEQYF. The CDR3 DNA follows: TGTGCCAGCAGACCCGAGCGGGAGCCCCTTTGGGAGCAGTACTTC. The gene calls are TRBV7-2 and TRBJ2-7; 8 bases map to TRBD2. Germline CDR1 SGHTA, CDR2 FQGNSA. Germline trimming cut 6 bases from V and 7 bases from J; bases unmatched to any gene: 14. This CDR3 is built from 15 residues.

A note on this clonotype: One junction end disagrees with the germline gene, perhaps due to a read error. This chain links TRBV25-1 with TRBJ1-2, with TRBD1 identical over 7 bases. Per the germline V gene, CDR1 is MGHDK and CDR2 is SYGVNS. CDR3 length: 15 residues. Here the CDR3 reads CASSPRQGSLGGYTF. The CDR3 DNA reads TGCGCCAGCAGCCCTAGACAGGGAAGTCTGGGAGGCTACACCTTC.

The V call is TRBV2, the J call TRBJ1-5, with 8 bases lining up with TRBD1. Germline V gene data show CDR1 as SNHLY and CDR2 as FYNNEI. J gave up 5 bases and V 6 bases, and 6 bases lay outside the gene matches. The CDR3 covers 14 residues. The CDR3 loop is CASRQQGGDQPQHF. The DNA for the CDR3 is TGTGCCAGCAGGCAACAGGGGGGCGATCAGCCCCAGCATTTT.

This clonotype was counted ten times or more. This rearrangement joins TRBV12-3 or TRBV12-4 to TRBJ1-5; D not resolved. The CDR3 has 14 residues. The germline V and J ends were trimmed by 3 bases and 3 bases, with 9 bases remaining between them. The CDR3 DNA reads as TGTGCCAGCAGTTTGACCAGCGTCAATCAGCCCCAGCATTTT. Amino acids: CASSLTSVNQPQHF.

This clonotype was counted between two and nine times. The rearrangement links TRBV20-1 to TRBJ2-7, with a weak D call TRBD2 (5 bases). Germline CDR1 DFQATT, CDR2 SNEGSKA (reference sequence). The V end was cut by 8 bases, the J end by 0 bases, with 11 bases between. The CDR3 runs 12 residues. The CDR3 DNA reads TGCAGTCCTTTACGGGGCTCCTACGAGCAGTACTTC. Its translation: CSPLRGSYEQYF.

The chain employs TRBV11-2 and TRBJ1-5; TRBD1 matches 7 bases. With V trimmed by 2 bases and J by 9 bases, 10 bases remained unmatched. The CDR3 covers 15 residues. The germline V gene has CDR1 SGHAT and CDR2 FQNNGV. The CDR3 region has the DNA TGTGCCAGCAGCTTACCCCGGACAGGCAAAGGGCCCCAGCATTTT. Translating gives CASSLPRTGKGPQHF.

V is TRBV12-3 or TRBV12-4 and J is TRBJ2-5; 8 bases map to TRBD2. The CDR3 contains 15 residues. Unmatched junction bases numbered 8, after V lost 6 bases and J lost 2 bases. CDR3 in DNA: TGTGCCAGCAGACCAGGGACTAGGGTGCAAGAGACCCAGTACTTC. Its translation is CASRPGTRVQETQYF.

This clonotype was detected ten times or more. The chain links TRBV29-1 to TRBJ1-5; D not resolved. The CDR3 covers 14 residues. Germline CDR1 is SQVTM and CDR2 is ANQGSEA. V lost 4 bases to trimming and J lost 0 bases, with 10 bases between them. The DNA for the CDR3 is TGCAGCGTTGCAGTCCACGATAGCAATCAGCCCCAGCATTTT. Its translation: CSVAVHDSNQPQHF. The variable domain in full, completed from reference TRBV29-1 and TRBJ1-5, reads SAVISQKPSRDICQRGTSLTIQCQVDSQVTMMFWYRQQPGQSLTLIATANQGSEATYESGFVIDKFPISRPNLTFSTLTVSNMSPEDSSIYLCSVAVHDSNQPQHFGDGTRLSIL.

The rearrangement joins TRBV7-9 to TRBJ2-1; 7 nucleotides agree with TRBD2. CDR1 is SEHNR and CDR2 is FQNEAQ in the germline V gene (reference sequence). The V segment lost 5 bases and the J segment 12 bases; nucleotides outside the gene matches: 19. The CDR3 covers 16 residues. The CDR3 is CASSPERGPPTNGQFF. The CDR3 nucleotides are TGTGCCAGCAGCCCGGAGCGGGGACCCCCGACTAACGGGCAGTTCTTC.

This clonotype was counted once. The rearrangement links TRBV28 to TRBJ2-2, with a weak D call TRBD1 (5 bases). Germline V gene lookup returns CDR1 MDHEN and CDR2 SYDVKM. The CDR3 is 13 amino acids. V lost 3 bases to trimming and J lost 9 bases, with 11 bases between them. CDR3 amino acids: CASSLTAPRELFF. In DNA, the CDR3 is TGTGCCAGCAGTTTGACAGCCCCGAGGGAGCTGTTTTTT.